One sample yielded the 9 T cell receptor beta chains listed below, sequenced in a study of vaccination effects on CD4 cells after COVID-19. This table comes from immunoSEQ multiplex PCR, and its TCRdb copy is limited to in-frame clones, with some not included. The sample holds about 13,000 clones, around 70% seen once. Their antigens remain unidentified. The ViraFEST assay expanded antigen-specific CD4+ T cells with viral peptide pools before sequencing. Investigators separated out CD4+ T cells once 10 days of culture had passed. Participants were given two doses of BNT162b2 or mRNA-1273 vaccine. This specimen was CD4+ T cells from PBMCs cultured with SARS-CoV-2 spike peptides, taken after COVID-19 vaccination. Receptors originate from a human donor who received a COVID-19 vaccine.

The V call is TRBV2, the J call TRBJ2-2; D is undetermined. V lost 5 bases, J lost 0 bases, and 4 bases lay in between. This CDR3 comprises 13 residues. Germline CDR1 and CDR2: SNHLY and FYNNEI. CDR3 loop: CASSLANTGELFF. CDR3 bases: TGTGCCAGCAGTTTAGCGAACACCGGGGAGCTGTTTTTT.

This clone was detected only a few times. This chain joins TRBV30 and TRBJ1-1, with TRBD1 matching over 8 bases. This CDR3 is built from 13 residues. The germline V gene has CDR1 GTSNPN and CDR2 SVGIG (reference sequence). J gave up 5 bases and V 4 bases, and 6 bases lay outside the gene matches. The CDR3 DNA reads TGTGCCTGGACTGCGGACAGGGCTACTGAAGCTTTCTTT. Its translation is CAWTADRATEAFF.

J is TRBJ2-3 and V is TRBV28; a possible D gene is TRBD2 (5 bases). This CDR3 is built from 15 residues. V shed 3 bases and J shed 0 bases, with 10 bases lying between them. Germline-derived CDR1 and CDR2 are MDHEN and SYDVKM. The CDR3: CASSFGSASTDTQYF. The CDR3 nucleotides read TGTGCCAGCAGTTTTGGGAGCGCCAGCACAGATACGCAGTATTTT.

The chain has TRBV7-9 and TRBJ2-4; D is undetermined. Germline CDR1 and CDR2: SEHNR and FQNEAQ (reference sequence). The V gene lost 1 base and the J gene lost 13 bases, with 8 bases spanning the gap. The CDR3 runs 11 residues. CDR3 amino acids: CASSLDQRQYF. The CDR3 region has the DNA TGTGCCAGCAGCTTAGACCAGAGACAGTACTTC.

This clone was observed a few times. The genes are TRBV11-3 and TRBJ1-5, with a weak D call TRBD1 (6 bases). This CDR3 comprises 17 residues. Germline lookup yields CDR1 SGHNT and CDR2 YENEEA. Deletions cut 5 bases from V and 7 bases from J, with 24 bases between. This CDR3 is CASSPRGARGEGQPQHF. For the CDR3, the DNA is TGTGCCAGCAGCCCCCGAGGGGCCAGGGGAGAAGGCCAGCCCCAGCATTTT.

The rearrangement uses TRBV5-1 and TRBJ1-1; perhaps TRBD1 as D (5 bases). V dropped 1 base and J dropped 1 base, with 17 bases sitting between them. Germline assignment: CDR1 SGHRS and CDR2 YFSETQ. CDR3 length: 17 residues. CDR3 residues: CASSLSAGRSGNTEAFF. In DNA form, the CDR3 reads TGCGCCAGCAGCTTGTCGGCAGGGAGGTCGGGGAACACTGAAGCTTTCTTT. Looking up the rest from reference TRBV5-1 and TRBJ1-1 gives the full variable domain: KAGVTQTPRYLIKTRGQQVTLSCSPISGHRSVSWYQQTPGQGLQFLFEYFSETQRNKGNFPGRFSGRQFSNSRSEMNVSTLELGDSALYLCASSLSAGRSGNTEAFFGQGTRLTVV.

This clone was observed a single time. The chain employs TRBV7-9 and TRBJ1-4; TRBD1 aligns across 9 bases. The CDR3 runs to 15 residues. V lost 5 bases, J lost 5 bases, and 6 bases stayed unmatched. Per germline, CDR1 SEHNR and CDR2 FQNEAQ (reference sequence). CDR3 sequence reads: CASSADRGKNEKLFF. The DNA for the CDR3 is TGTGCCAGCAGCGCGGACAGGGGCAAAAATGAAAAACTGTTTTTT.

Only one count was recorded for this clone. The chain employs TRBV11-2 and TRBJ2-1; TRBD1 matches 11 bases. CDR3 length equals 16 residues. CDR1 is SGHAT and CDR2 is FQNNGV in the germline V gene. With V trimmed by 5 bases and J by 3 bases, 6 bases remained unmatched. The CDR3 sequence is CASSPRDRGSYNEQFF. CDR3 nucleotides: TGTGCCAGCAGCCCCCGGGACAGGGGGAGCTACAATGAGCAGTTCTTC.

The V and J genes are TRBV21-1 and TRBJ1-5. TRBV21-1 is recorded as a pseudogene. CDR3 size: 14 residues. The CDR3 here is CASSNQGGSEPQHF. CDR3 sequence (DNA): TGTGCCAGCAGCAATCAGGGTGGGAGTGAGCCCCAGCATTTT.